Given below is one T cell receptor (beta chain) in context. The table came from immunoSEQ multiplex PCR; TCRdb's copy has only in-frame clones and leaves some out. This repertoire shows roughly 190,000 clones, around 84% found once; its top ten account for under 4%. Participants' reported clinical history set cohort assignment. The sample originates from a study of blood T cell repertoires in COVID-19. The CDR3 is 14 amino acids. V lost 2 bases, J lost 1 base, and 9 bases lay in between. CDR1 is MDHEN, CDR2 SYDVKM, per germline. Sample: PBMCs or T cells enriched from blood (not recorded which). The receptor's source is a woman aged 25-40 years who had recovered from COVID-19. This chain uses TRBV28 with TRBJ2-7, with D possibly TRBD1 on 5 matching bases. Here the CDR3 reads CASSLTGASYEQYV. The CDR3, as DNA: TGTGCCAGCAGTTTAACTGGGGCATCCTACGAGCAGTACGTC.